Presented here are 7 T cell receptor beta chains from one specimen sequenced in a study of beta chain features in type 1 diabetes. Expressed TCRB transcripts were sequenced, since all the RNA that had been isolated was reverse transcribed. Libraries were prepared by immunoSEQ multiplex PCR; TCRdb keeps only in-frame clonotypes and omits some of them. The data hold hundreds of thousands of clones, with roughly 8% observed a single time. Sequencing input: central memory CD4+ T cells from blood. The receptor set was obtained from a woman between 18 and 29 years old in good health.

The rearrangement joins TRBV7-3 to TRBJ2-7; TRBD1 matches 8 bases. The CDR3 has 16 residues. Germline assignment: CDR1 SGHTA and CDR2 FQGTGA. The trim removed 5 bases at V and 4 bases at J, leaving 13 bases unmatched. DNA of the CDR3: TGTGCCAGCAGCCCAAACCCCGGGACAGGACTTTACGAGCAGTACTTC. Protein: CASSPNPGTGLYEQYF. Variable domain in full (rest from reference TRBV7-3 and TRBJ2-7): GAGVSQTPSNKVTEKGKYVELRCDPISGHTALYWYRQSLGQGPEFLIYFQGTGAADDSGLPNDRFFAVRPEGSVSTLKIQRTERGDSAVYLCASSPNPGTGLYEQYFGPGTRLTVT.

This clone was seen a handful of times. The chain is built from TRBV5-1 and TRBJ2-7; D is undetermined. The CDR3 contains 14 residues. V lost 0 bases to trimming and J lost 3 bases, with 10 bases between them. Germline V gene sequence: CDR1 SGHRS, CDR2 YFSETQ. CDR3 protein: CASSLAGNSYEQYF. The CDR3 DNA reads TGCGCCAGCAGCTTGGCTGGGAATAGCTACGAGCAGTACTTC.

Notes on this clone: The same CDR3 is also encoded by other DNA sequences in this sample. The gene calls are TRBV18 and TRBJ2-2, with no clear D. Germline lookup yields CDR1 KGHSH and CDR2 LQKENI. This CDR3 region has 13 residues. The V end lost 3 bases, the J end lost 1 base, and 3 bases lay between the germline ends. CDR3 region: CASSPGNTGELFF. CDR3 nucleotide sequence: TGTGCCAGCTCACCGGGGAACACCGGGGAGCTGTTTTTT. The variable domain in full, with the rest retrieved from reference TRBV18 and TRBJ2-2, is NAGVMQNPRHLVRRRGQEARLRCSPMKGHSHVYWYRQLPEEGLKFMVYLQKENIIDESGMPKERFSAEFPKEGPSILRIQQVVRGDSAAYFCASSPGNTGELFFGEGSRLTVL.

Here the CDR3 reads CASRRDYQDTQYF. The CDR3 bases are TGTGCCAGCAGGCGGGACTACCAAGATACGCAGTATTTT. The rearrangement joins TRBV6-5 to TRBJ2-3, with TRBD2 matching over 7 bases. This CDR3 contains 13 residues. The germline CDR1 and CDR2 sequences are MNHEY and SVGAGI. Trimming cost V 6 bases and J 5 bases; bases outside gene matches: 5.

This clone showed up just a few times. This chain links TRBV30 with TRBJ2-5, with D possibly TRBD1 on 5 matching bases. From germline, CDR1 is GTSNPN and CDR2 SVGIG (reference sequence). V dropped 4 bases and J dropped 7 bases, with 19 bases sitting between them. CDR3 length equals 14 residues. CDR3: CAWNKLKGFATQYF. CDR3 DNA: TGTGCCTGGAACAAGCTAAAGGGGTTTGCGACCCAGTACTTC. The full variable domain, completed using reference TRBV30 and TRBJ2-5, is SQTIHQWPATLVQPVGSPLSLECTVEGTSNPNLYWYRQAAGRGLQLLFYSVGIGQISSEVPQNLSASRPQDRQFILSSKKLLLSDSGFYLCAWNKLKGFATQYFGPGTRLLVL.

This clone was counted ten times or more. The J gene is TRBJ1-2, the V gene TRBV9; the match to TRBD1 covers 8 bases. Germline CDR1 reads SGDLS; CDR2 reads YYNGEE. V dropped 3 bases and J dropped 7; count of bases not matched to a gene: 8. There are 14 residues in the CDR3. The CDR3 DNA follows: TGTGCCAGCAGCGCCCGGACAGGGTTTCTTGGCTACACCTTC. Amino acid sequence: CASSARTGFLGYTF.

The chain is built from TRBV15 and TRBJ2-1; 9 bases align to TRBD2. The CDR3 is made up of 16 amino acids. Germline V lookup: CDR1 LNHNV, CDR2 YYDKDF (reference sequence). The trim removed 0 bases at V and 6 bases at J, leaving 6 bases unmatched. The CDR3 spells CATSRDRLAGLNEQFF. The CDR3, as DNA: TGTGCCACCAGCAGAGATCGGCTAGCGGGACTCAATGAGCAGTTCTTC.